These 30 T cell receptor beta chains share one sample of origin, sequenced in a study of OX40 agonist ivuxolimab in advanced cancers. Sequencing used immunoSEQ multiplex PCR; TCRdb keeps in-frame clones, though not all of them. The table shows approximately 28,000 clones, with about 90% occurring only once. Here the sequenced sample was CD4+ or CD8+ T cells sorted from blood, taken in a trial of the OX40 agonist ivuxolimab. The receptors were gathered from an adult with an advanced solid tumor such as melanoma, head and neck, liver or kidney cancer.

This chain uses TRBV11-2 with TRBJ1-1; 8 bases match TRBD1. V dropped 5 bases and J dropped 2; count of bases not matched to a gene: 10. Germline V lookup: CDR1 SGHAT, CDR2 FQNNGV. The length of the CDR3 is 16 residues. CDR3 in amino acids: CASSQRGTGLNTEAFF. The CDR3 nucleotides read TGTGCCAGCAGCCAAAGAGGGACAGGCCTTAACACTGAAGCTTTCTTT.

CDR3 bases: TGTGCCAGCAGTGAAGCGCACAGGCTTGAAAAACTGTTTTTT. Residues: CASSEAHRLEKLFF. The chain joins TRBV2 to TRBJ1-4, with D perhaps matching TRBD1 (5 bases). CDR1 is SNHLY, CDR2 FYNNEI, per germline. The CDR3 totals 14 residues. Trimming cost V 0 bases and J 7 bases, with 9 bases left between them.

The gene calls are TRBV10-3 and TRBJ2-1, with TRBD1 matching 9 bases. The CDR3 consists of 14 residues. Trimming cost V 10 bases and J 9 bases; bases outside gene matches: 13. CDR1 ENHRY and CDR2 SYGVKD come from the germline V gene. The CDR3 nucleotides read TGTGCCACCCTACCGGGACAGGGAAGAGGTGAGCAGTTCTTC. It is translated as CATLPGQGRGEQFF.

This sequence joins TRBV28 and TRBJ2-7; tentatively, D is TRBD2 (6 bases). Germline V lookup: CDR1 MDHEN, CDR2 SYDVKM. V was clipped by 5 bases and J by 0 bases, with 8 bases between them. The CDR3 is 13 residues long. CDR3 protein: CASSLGGSYEQYF. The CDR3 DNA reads TGTGCCAGCAGTCTGGGAGGCTCCTACGAGCAGTACTTC.

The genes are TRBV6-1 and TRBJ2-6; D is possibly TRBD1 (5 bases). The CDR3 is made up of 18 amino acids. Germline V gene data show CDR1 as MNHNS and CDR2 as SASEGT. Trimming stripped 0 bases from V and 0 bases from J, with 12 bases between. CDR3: CASSEAVIRDSGANVLTF. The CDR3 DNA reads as TGTGCCAGCAGTGAAGCGGTGATCAGGGACTCTGGGGCCAACGTCCTGACTTTC.

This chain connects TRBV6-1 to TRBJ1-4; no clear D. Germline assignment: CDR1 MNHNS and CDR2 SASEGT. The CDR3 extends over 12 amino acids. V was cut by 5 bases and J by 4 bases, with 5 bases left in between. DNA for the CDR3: TGTGCCAGCAGTCCGGTTAATGAAAAACTGTTTTTT. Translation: CASSPVNEKLFF.

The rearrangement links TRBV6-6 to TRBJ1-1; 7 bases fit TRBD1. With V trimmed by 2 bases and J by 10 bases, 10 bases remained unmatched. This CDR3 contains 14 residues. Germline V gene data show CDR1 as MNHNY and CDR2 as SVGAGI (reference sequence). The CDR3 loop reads CASSYMVTGVGAFF. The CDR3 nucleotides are TGTGCCAGCAGTTACATGGTTACAGGGGTTGGAGCTTTCTTT.

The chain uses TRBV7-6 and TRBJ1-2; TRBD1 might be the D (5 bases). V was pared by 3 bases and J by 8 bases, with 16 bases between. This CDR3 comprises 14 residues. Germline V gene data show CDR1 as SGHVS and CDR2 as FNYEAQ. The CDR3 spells CASSFETGTYGYTF. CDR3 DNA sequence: TGTGCCAGCAGCTTCGAAACGGGGACCTACGGCTACACCTTC.

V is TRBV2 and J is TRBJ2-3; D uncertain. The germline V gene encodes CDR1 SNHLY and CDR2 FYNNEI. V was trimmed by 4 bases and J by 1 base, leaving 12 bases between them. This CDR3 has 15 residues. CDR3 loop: CASSVMATGTDTQYF. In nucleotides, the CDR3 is TGTGCCAGCAGTGTAATGGCAACCGGCACAGATACGCAGTATTTT.

CDR3 sequence: CASSYWGTGVGYTF. CDR3 DNA sequence: TGTGCCAGCAGCTACTGGGGGACAGGGGTTGGCTACACCTTC. The chain has TRBV7-2 and TRBJ1-2; 10 bases agree with TRBD1. This CDR3 comprises 14 residues. Germline trimming cut 4 bases from V and 7 bases from J; bases unmatched to any gene: 6. The germline gives CDR1 SGHTA, CDR2 FQGNSA.

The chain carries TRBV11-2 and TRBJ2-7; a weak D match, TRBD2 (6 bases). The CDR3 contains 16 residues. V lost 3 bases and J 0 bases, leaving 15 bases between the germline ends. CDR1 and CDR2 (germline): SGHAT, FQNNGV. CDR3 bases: TGTGCCAGCAGCTTCGGACTATTCCTCACCTCCTACGAGCAGTACTTC. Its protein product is CASSFGLFLTSYEQYF.

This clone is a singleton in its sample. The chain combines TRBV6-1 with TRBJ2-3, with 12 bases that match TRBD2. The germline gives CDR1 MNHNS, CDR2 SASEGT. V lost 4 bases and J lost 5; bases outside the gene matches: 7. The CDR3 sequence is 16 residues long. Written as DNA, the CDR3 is TGTGCCAGCAGTGGTGTGACTAGCGGGAGACTAGATACGCAGTATTTT. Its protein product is CASSGVTSGRLDTQYF.

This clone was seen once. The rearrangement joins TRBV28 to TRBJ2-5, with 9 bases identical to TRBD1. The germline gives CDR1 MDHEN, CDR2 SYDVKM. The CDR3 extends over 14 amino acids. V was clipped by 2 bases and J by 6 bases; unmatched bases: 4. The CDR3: CASSLDRGAKTQYF. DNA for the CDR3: TGTGCCAGCAGTTTAGACAGGGGGGCGAAGACCCAGTACTTC.

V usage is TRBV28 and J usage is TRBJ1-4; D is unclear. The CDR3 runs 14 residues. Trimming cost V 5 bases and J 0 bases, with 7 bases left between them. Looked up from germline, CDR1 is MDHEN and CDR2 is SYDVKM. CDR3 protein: CASSVQATNEKLFF. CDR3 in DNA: TGTGCCAGCAGTGTACAAGCAACTAATGAAAAACTGTTTTTT.

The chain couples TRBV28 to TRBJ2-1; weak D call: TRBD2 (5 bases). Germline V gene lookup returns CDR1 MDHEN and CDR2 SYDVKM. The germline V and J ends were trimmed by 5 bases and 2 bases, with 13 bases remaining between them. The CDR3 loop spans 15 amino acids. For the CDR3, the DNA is TGTGCCAGCAGTCTAAGAGGGCCCACCTACAATGAGCAGTTCTTC. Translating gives CASSLRGPTYNEQFF.

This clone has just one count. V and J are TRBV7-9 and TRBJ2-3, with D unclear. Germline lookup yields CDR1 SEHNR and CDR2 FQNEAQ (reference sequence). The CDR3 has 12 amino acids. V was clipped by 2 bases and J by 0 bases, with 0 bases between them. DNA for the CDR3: TGTGCCAGCAGCTTAAGCACAGATACGCAGTATTTT. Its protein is CASSLSTDTQYF.

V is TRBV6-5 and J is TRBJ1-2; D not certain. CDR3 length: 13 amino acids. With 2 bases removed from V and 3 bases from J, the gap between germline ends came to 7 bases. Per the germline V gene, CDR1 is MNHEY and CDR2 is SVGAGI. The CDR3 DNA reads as TGTGCCAGCAGTTACAGGGAACACTATGGCTACACCTTC. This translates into CASSYREHYGYTF.

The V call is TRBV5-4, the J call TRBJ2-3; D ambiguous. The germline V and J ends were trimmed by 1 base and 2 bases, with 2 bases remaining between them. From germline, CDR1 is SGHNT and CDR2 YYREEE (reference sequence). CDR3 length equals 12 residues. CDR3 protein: CASSLNTDTQYF. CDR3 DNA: TGTGCCAGCAGCTTGAACACAGATACGCAGTATTTT.

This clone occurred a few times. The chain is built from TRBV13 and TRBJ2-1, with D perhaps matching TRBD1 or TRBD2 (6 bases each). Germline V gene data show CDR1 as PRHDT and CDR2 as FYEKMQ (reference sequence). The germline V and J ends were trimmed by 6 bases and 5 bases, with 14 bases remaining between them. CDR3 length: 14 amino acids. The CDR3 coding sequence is TGTGCCAGCAGACGGGGGCTCCTCGACAATGAGCAGTTCTTC. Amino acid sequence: CASRRGLLDNEQFF.

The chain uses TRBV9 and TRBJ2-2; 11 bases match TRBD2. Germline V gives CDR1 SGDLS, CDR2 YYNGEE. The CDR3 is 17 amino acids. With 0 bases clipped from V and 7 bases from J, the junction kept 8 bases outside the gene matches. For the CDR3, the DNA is TGTGCCAGCAGCGTAGTAGCGGGAGGGCCCCGCGGCGGGGAGCTGTTTTTT. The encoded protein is CASSVVAGGPRGGELFF.

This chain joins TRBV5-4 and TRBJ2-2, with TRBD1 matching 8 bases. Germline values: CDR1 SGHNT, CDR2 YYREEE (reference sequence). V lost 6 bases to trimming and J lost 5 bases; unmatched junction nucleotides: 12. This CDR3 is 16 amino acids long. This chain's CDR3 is CASTLGQGVGTGELFF. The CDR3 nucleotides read TGTGCCAGCACACTAGGACAGGGTGTGGGTACCGGGGAGCTGTTTTTT.

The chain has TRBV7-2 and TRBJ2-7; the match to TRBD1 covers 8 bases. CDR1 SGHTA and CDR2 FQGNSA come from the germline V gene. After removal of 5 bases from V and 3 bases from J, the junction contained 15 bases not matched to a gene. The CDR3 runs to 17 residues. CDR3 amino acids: CASSATRTGLYRYEQYF. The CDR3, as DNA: TGTGCCAGCAGCGCTACTCGGACAGGGCTCTACCGCTACGAGCAGTACTTC.

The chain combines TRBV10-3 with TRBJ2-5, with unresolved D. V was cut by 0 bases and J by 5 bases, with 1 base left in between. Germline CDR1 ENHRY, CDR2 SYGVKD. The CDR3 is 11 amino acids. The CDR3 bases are TGTGCCATCAGTGAGTCGGAGACCCAGTACTTC. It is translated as CAISESETQYF.

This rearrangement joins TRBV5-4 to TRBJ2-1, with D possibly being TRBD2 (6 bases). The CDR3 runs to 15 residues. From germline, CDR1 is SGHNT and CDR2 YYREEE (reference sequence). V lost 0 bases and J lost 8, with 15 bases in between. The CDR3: CASSLAHLKRDEQFF. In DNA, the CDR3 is TGTGCCAGCAGCTTGGCCCACCTAAAGCGGGATGAGCAGTTCTTC.

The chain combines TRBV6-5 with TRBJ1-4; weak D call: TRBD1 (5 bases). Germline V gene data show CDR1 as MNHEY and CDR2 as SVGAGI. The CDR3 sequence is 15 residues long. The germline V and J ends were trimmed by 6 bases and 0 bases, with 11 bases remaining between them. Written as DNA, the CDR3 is TGTGCCAGCAGCTCCCTGACAGCAACTAATGAAAAACTGTTTTTT. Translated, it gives CASSSLTATNEKLFF.

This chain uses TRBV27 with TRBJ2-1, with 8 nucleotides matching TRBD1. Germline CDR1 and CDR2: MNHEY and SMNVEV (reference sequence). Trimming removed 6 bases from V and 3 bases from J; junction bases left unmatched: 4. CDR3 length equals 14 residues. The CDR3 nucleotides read TGTGCCAGCAGCCGAACAGGGGGCTACAATGAGCAGTTCTTC. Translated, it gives CASSRTGGYNEQFF.

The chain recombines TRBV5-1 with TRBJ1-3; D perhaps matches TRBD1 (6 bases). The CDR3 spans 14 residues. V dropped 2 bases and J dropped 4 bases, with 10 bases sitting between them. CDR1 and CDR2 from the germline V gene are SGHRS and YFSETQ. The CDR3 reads CASSLTGSGNTIYF. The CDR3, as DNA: TGCGCCAGCAGCTTAACAGGGTCCGGAAACACCATATATTTT.

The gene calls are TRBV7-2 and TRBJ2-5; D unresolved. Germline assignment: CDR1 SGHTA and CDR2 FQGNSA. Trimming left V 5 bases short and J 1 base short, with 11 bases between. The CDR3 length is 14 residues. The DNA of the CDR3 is TGTGCCAGCAGCATCTCGCGGAGCCAAGAGACCCAGTACTTC. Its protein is CASSISRSQETQYF. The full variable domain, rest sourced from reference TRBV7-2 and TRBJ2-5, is GAGVSQSPSNKVTEKGKDVELRCDPISGHTALYWYRQSLGQGLEFLIYFQGNSAPDKSGLPSDRFSAERTGGSVSTLTIQRTQQEDSAVYLCASSISRSQETQYFGPGTRLLVL.

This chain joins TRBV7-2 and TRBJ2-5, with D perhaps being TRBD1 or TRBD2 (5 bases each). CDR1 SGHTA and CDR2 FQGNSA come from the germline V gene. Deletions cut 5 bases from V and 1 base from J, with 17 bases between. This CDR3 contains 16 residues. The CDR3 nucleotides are TGTGCCAGCAGCCCATTTGGGAGACAGTCCCAAGAGACCCAGTACTTC. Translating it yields CASSPFGRQSQETQYF.

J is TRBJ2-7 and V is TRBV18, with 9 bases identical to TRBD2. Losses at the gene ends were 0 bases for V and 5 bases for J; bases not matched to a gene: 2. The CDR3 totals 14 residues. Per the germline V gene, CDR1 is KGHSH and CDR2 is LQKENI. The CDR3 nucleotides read TGTGCCAGCTCACCACCTAGCGGGAGCAACGAGCAGTACTTC. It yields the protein CASSPPSGSNEQYF. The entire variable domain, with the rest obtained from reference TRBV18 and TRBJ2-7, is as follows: NAGVMQNPRHLVRRRGQEARLRCSPMKGHSHVYWYRQLPEEGLKFMVYLQKENIIDESGMPKERFSAEFPKEGPSILRIQQVVRGDSAAYFCASSPPSGSNEQYFGPGTRLTVT.